The entry below describes one TCR beta chain. Its target is not known. Germline V CDR1 and CDR2: LNHDA, SQIVND (reference sequence). The CDR3 contains 14 residues. With V trimmed by 4 bases and J by 7 bases, 3 bases remained unmatched. Primers: 60 Vbeta forward and 13 Jbeta reverse. Profiled with immunoSEQ multiplex PCR; TCRdb holds only in-frame clones, not every one. Among 150,000 to 200,000 clones listed, roughly 80% were seen once. This sample stems from a study of cytomegalovirus exposure and HLA in healthy donors. Findings of the study overall: The authors enumerated 164 TCR beta chains as linked to cytomegalovirus. Most TCR beta V segments were productive about 87% or about 30% of the time in an earlier analysis. Accurate prediction of most subjects' HLA-A and HLA-B alleles from TCR beta sequences was reported.

The specimen sequenced was PBMCs. This chain joins TRBV19 and TRBJ1-4, with 10 bases fitting TRBD1. The sequence came from a man aged 40-49 years in good health and CMV-seropositive. The CDR3 protein is CASSTDRGVEKLFF. The CDR3 DNA follows: TGTGCCAGTAGTACGGACAGGGGGGTTGAAAAACTGTTTTTT.